A single T cell receptor (beta chain) is shown here with its context. This sample is part of a study of blood T cell repertoires in COVID-19. At the level of the study: Donors in the United States, Italy and Spain gave samples during acute or convalescent COVID-19.

Data came from immunoSEQ multiplex PCR; TCRdb stores just in-frame clones and leaves some out. Of about 280,000 clones listed, approximately 86% are singletons. CDR3 size: 15 residues. Trimming cost V 0 bases and J 0 bases, with 6 bases left between them. The germline gives CDR1 LGHNA, CDR2 YSLEER. Sequences were obtained from peripheral blood. This chain links TRBV4-3 with TRBJ1-3; D gene uncertain. This clonotype was sampled from a woman aged 30 to 39 who had recovered from COVID-19. In nucleotides, the CDR3 is TGCGCCAGCAGCCAAGAGGGGAGCTCTGGAAACACCATATATTTT. Translation gives CASSQEGSSGNTIYF.